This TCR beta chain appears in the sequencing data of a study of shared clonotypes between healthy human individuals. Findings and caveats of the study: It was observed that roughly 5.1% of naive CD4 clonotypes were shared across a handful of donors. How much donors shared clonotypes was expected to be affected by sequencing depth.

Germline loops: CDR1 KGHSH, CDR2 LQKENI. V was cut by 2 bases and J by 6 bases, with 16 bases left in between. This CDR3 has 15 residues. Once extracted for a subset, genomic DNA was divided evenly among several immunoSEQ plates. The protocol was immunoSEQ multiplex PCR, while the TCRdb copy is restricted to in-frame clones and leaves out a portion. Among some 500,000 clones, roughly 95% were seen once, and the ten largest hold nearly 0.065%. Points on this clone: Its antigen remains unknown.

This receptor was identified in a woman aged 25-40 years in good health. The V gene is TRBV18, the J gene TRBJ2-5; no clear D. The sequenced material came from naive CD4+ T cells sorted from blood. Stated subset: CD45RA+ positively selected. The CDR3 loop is CASSPWVAERKTQYF. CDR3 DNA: TGTGCCAGCTCACCATGGGTGGCCGAAAGAAAGACCCAGTACTTC.